Included here is one T cell receptor (beta chain) sequence, with context. The antigen it recognizes is unknown. No much larger clonotype is one base removed from it; base qualities were not supplied. The label giving this sample's time point can be read as: baseline before first vaccination. The vaccinee samples were drawn from two UK trials, COV001 and COV002, one of which was a single-blind randomized controlled phase 2/3 trial testing AZD1222 (ChAdOx1 nCoV-19) in healthy adults. Trial participant PBMC samples were collected at day 0 and day 28 after the second dose for TCRbeta chain sequencing. The sample belongs to a study of T cell responses to AZD1222 COVID-19 vaccine (dated by TCRdb to about 2021). Study-wide context: AZD1222 recipients given second doses at about 4 weeks or at about 12 weeks were pooled, since spike-specific TCR depth and breadth were not found to differ between the two schedules. A total of 233 trial participants underwent TCR sequencing, of whom about 210 received two doses of AZD1222 and approximately 25 received two doses of the MenACWY control vaccine. Trial participants were enrolled into age subgroups of 18-55, 56-69 and 70-plus years, which contained about 150, 28 and 57 TCR-sequenced participants, respectively. What the work shows at the level of the full study, not this receptor alone: Vaccine-associated CD4 TCRs spanned the whole spike protein, with dominant responses in regions 160-218 and 743-854. A significant rise in spike-specific TCR breadth and depth was observed after two AZD1222 doses relative to day 0 and relative to MenACWY recipients. Conclusions about previously exposed vaccinees were limited because only a handful of AZD1222 recipients were SARS-CoV-2 seropositive at baseline. In the small 56-69-year group, the increase in depth fell short of significance, most likely because of low power. Most participants were white British and females outnumbered males, and the authors suggested that clonal diversity may have been underestimated. Nearly half of unique spike-specific TCRs reportedly recognized epitopes outside regions mutated in the B.1.351 and B.1.1.7 variants. Because no day 14 peak-response samples were available, the repertoires could be characterized only after the peak T cell response.

The CDR3, from cysteine to phenylalanine, totals 13 residues. Here the CDR3 DNA is all that survives: 39 bases in frame from base 1. The germline V gene provides CDR1 SQVTM and CDR2 ANQGSEA. Here V drops 5 bases and J drops 3 bases, and the junction holds 3 bases not matched to any gene. The CDR3 regions of human TCRbeta chains were analyzed by immunosequencing. Turning to the authors' computational methods: TCRs in the repertoires were matched against a reference library of SARS-CoV-2-specific TCRs that had been generated with the MIRA antigen-specificity platform. Breadth was defined as the fraction of unique TCRs that were SARS-CoV-2-associated. Depth was defined as the fraction of total T cells that were SARS-CoV-2-associated. Using the MIRA data, each spike-specific TCR was assigned both to the spike region to which the TCR was reactive and to a CD4 or CD8 class. Log10-transformed breadth and depth values were compared by one-way ANOVA with Sidak's multiple comparisons tests. Sourced from immuneACCESS, this table was stored by TCRdb with only in-frame sequences that have V and J called. A share of the clones is absent; for the studies checked, an unresolved V gene accounts for under half, and the remainder has no known explanation. V and J calls and clone size are as listed in that table; D and trimming were resolved from the DNA. Recorded for this sample are 96,000 or so clones; almost 90% of them occurred a single time. The ten largest clonotypes hold about 28% of the sample.

The chain employs TRBV29-1 and TRBJ2-1; 8 bases in the junction line up with TRBD2. Sequenced here: peripheral blood, sampled on day 0 of AZD1222 vaccination. The source is an adult in good health. CDR3 reads: CSVSSGSYNEQFF. The nucleotide sequence reads TGCAGCGTTTCCAGCGGGAGCTACAATGAGCAGTTCTTC.